This T cell receptor (beta chain) was obtained from a study of OX40 agonist ivuxolimab in advanced cancers. Study details: Aged 23 to 79 with a mean of roughly 65 years, they were almost 85% male.

Trimming cost V 0 bases and J 5 bases; bases outside gene matches: 7. CDR1 is SGHDT, CDR2 YYEEEE, per germline. The CDR3 runs 15 residues. Regarding this clone: What it recognizes is unknown.

Study-wide results and limits: Researchers report that CD8+ T cells had, on average, more expanded clones than CD4+. Among patients with partial responses at 0.1-3.0 mg/kg, clonal expansion was among the lowest. At doses 0.1 to 3.0 mg/kg, CD4+ and CD8+ clones expanded.

TCRdb's table, derived via immunoSEQ multiplex PCR, lists solely in-frame clones and lacks some. The table records 50,000 or so clones, approximately 80% of them present only once. This chain connects TRBV5-6 to TRBJ2-5; the match to TRBD1 covers 7 bases. This sample comprised CD4+ or CD8+ T cells sorted from blood, obtained in a trial of the OX40 agonist ivuxolimab. The TCR comes from an adult with an advanced solid tumor such as melanoma, head and neck, liver or kidney cancer. CDR3 sequence: CASSLETGWSETQYF. The CDR3 DNA reads TGTGCCAGCAGCTTGGAGACAGGGTGGTCGGAGACCCAGTACTTC.